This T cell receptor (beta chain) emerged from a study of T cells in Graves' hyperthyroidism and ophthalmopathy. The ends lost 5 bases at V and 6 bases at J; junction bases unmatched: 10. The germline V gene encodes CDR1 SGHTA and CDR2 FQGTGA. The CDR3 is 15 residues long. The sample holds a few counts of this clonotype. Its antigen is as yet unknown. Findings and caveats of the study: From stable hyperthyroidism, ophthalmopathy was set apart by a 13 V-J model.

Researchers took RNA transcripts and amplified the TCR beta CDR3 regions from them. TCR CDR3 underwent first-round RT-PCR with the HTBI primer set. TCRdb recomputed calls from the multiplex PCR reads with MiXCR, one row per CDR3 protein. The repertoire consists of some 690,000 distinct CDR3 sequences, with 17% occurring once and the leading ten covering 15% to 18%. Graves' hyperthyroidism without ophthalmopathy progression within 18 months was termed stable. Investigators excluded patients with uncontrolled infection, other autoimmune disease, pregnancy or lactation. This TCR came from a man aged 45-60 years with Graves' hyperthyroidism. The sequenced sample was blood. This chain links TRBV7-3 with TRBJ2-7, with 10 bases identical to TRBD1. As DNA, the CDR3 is TGTGCCAGCAGCCGGGTTTCCGGGACAGGGGCCGAGCAGTACTTC. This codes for CASSRVSGTGAEQYF.